The next 28 T cell receptor beta chains were all read from a single sample in a study of cytomegalovirus exposure and HLA in healthy donors. Both 60 Vbeta primers and 13 Jbeta primers went into the PCR. Profiled with immunoSEQ multiplex PCR; TCRdb holds only in-frame clones, not every one. The sample shows roughly 240,000 clones, more than 75% of them seen only once. The sample was PBMCs. The receptors were sampled from a woman in her thirties or forties in good health and CMV-seropositive.

The chain recombines TRBV5-4 with TRBJ2-5, with D unclear. Germline assignment: CDR1 SGHNT and CDR2 YYREEE (reference sequence). The V and J ends lost 4 bases and 5 bases respectively, with 15 bases between them. The CDR3 runs 14 residues. CDR3 in amino acids: CASSHPRARETQYF. CDR3 DNA sequence: TGTGCCAGCAGCCACCCGAGAGCTCGGGAGACCCAGTACTTC.

CDR3 amino acids: CASSWGGLNNEQFF. The CDR3 DNA reads as TGTGCCAGCTCTTGGGGGGGGCTTAACAATGAGCAGTTCTTC. The chain couples TRBV27 to TRBJ2-1, with D maybe TRBD2 (7 bases). Per the germline V gene, CDR1 is MNHEY and CDR2 is SMNVEV (reference sequence). Between the trimmed V and J ends, which lost 8 bases and 5 bases, there was a span of 16 bases. The CDR3 totals 14 residues.

The rearrangement joins TRBV2 to TRBJ2-1; 7 bases agree with TRBD2. The V gene end was trimmed by 8 bases and the J gene end by 2 bases; junction bases not matched to a gene: 6. CDR1 is SNHLY and CDR2 is FYNNEI in the germline V gene. The CDR3 is made up of 14 amino acids. CDR3: CASERDLTYNEQFF. CDR3 nucleotides: TGTGCCAGCGAGCGGGACTTGACCTACAATGAGCAGTTCTTC.

This clone has only one observation. This sequence joins TRBV6-1 and TRBJ1-1; tentative D call: TRBD1 (6 bases). The V and J ends lost 6 bases and 6 bases respectively, with 17 bases between them. This CDR3 is built from 14 residues. The V gene's germline CDR1 is MNHNS and CDR2 SASEGT. The CDR3 is CASRATGGLAEAFF. The CDR3 nucleotides are TGTGCCAGCAGAGCGACGGGGGGCCTGGCTGAAGCTTTCTTT.

This chain uses TRBV7-9 with TRBJ2-1; 10 bases map to TRBD2. The CDR3 consists of 15 residues. CDR1 is SEHNR and CDR2 is FQNEAQ in the germline V gene (reference sequence). V dropped 7 bases and J dropped 9; count of bases not matched to a gene: 12. The CDR3 is CASNPGLAHRIEQFF. CDR3 sequence (DNA): TGTGCCAGCAACCCGGGACTAGCGCATCGCATTGAGCAGTTCTTC.

The table lists this clone with a few counts. The chain links TRBV19 to TRBJ2-5; D unresolved. This CDR3 contains 13 residues. V shed 3 bases and J shed 5 bases, with 10 bases lying between them. In germline, CDR1 is LNHDA, CDR2 SQIVND (reference sequence). In DNA form, the CDR3 reads TGTGCCAGTAGTATTTCGCTCCGGGAGACCCAGTACTTC. Protein sequence: CASSISLRETQYF.

This chain uses TRBV4-1 with TRBJ1-1; 7 positions agree with TRBD1. Germline V gives CDR1 MGHRA, CDR2 YSYEKL. There are 15 residues in the CDR3. Trimming took 1 base from V and 3 from J; bases not matched to a gene: 5. Written as DNA, the CDR3 is TGCGCCAGCAGCCAAGGAGGCAGGGGGGACACTGAAGCTTTCTTT. As protein: CASSQGGRGDTEAFF.

The chain combines TRBV29-1 with TRBJ1-1; 7 positions match TRBD1. V gave up 7 bases and J gave up 5 bases; unmatched junction bases: 4. Germline lookup yields CDR1 SQVTM and CDR2 ANQGSEA. The CDR3 spans 11 residues. This CDR3 reads CSADRQTEAFF. DNA of the CDR3: TGCAGCGCGGACAGGCAAACTGAAGCTTTCTTT. Combining the CDR3 with reference TRBV29-1 and TRBJ1-1 gives the whole variable domain SAVISQKPSRDICQRGTSLTIQCQVDSQVTMMFWYRQQPGQSLTLIATANQGSEATYESGFVIDKFPISRPNLTFSTLTVSNMSPEDSSIYLCSADRQTEAFFGQGTRLTVV.

This clone was seen a handful of times. The genes are TRBV6-5 and TRBJ1-1; 8 bases match TRBD1. The J segment lost 5 bases and the V segment lost 10 bases, leaving 9 bases of the junction unmatched. The CDR3 totals 13 residues. Germline V gives CDR1 MNHEY, CDR2 SVGAGI. Here the CDR3 reads CAIHDRGGTEAFF. CDR3 in DNA: TGTGCCATCCACGACAGGGGCGGGACTGAAGCTTTCTTT.

Only a few counts were recorded for this clone. CDR3 in DNA: TGCGCCAGCAGCTTGGGACAGACCCGCTATGGCTACACCTTC. Its translation: CASSLGQTRYGYTF. The chain is built from TRBV5-1 and TRBJ1-2; D might be TRBD1 (5 bases). V lost 0 bases to trimming and J lost 4 bases, with 10 bases between them. From germline, CDR1 is SGHRS and CDR2 YFSETQ. This CDR3 has 14 amino acids.

The chain has TRBV18 and TRBJ2-3; 12 bases are shared with TRBD2. Germline values: CDR1 KGHSH, CDR2 LQKENI. With 7 bases clipped from V and 1 base from J, the junction kept 9 bases outside the gene matches. This CDR3 spans 17 amino acids. In DNA, the CDR3 is TGTGCCAGCTTGACTAGCGGGAGCCAGTATGGCACAGATACGCAGTATTTT. Translation gives CASLTSGSQYGTDTQYF.

The V gene is TRBV6-6, the J gene TRBJ2-7; 8 nucleotides agree with TRBD2. The junction had 10 bases not matched to a gene; V was cut back by 6 bases and J by 0 bases. CDR3 length: 16 amino acids. Germline CDR1 MNHNY, CDR2 SVGAGI (reference sequence). The CDR3 DNA sequence: TGTGCCAGCAGATCCTCCGGGGGGGCCGTCTCCTACGAGCAGTACTTC. Protein sequence: CASRSSGGAVSYEQYF.

With regard to this clone: Other DNA sequences in the sample encode the same CDR3. CDR3 sequence (DNA): TGCGCCAGCAGCTTGAGCCCGCAGGGCTATGGCTACACCTTC. It specifies CASSLSPQGYGYTF. The chain is built from TRBV5-1 and TRBJ1-2, with D possibly TRBD1 on 5 matching bases. Germline loops: CDR1 SGHRS, CDR2 YFSETQ. V lost 1 base, J lost 4 bases, and 11 bases lay in between. The CDR3 sequence is 14 residues long.

This chain joins TRBV5-4 and TRBJ2-1; 13 bases are a match to TRBD2. This CDR3 has 15 residues. J lost 6 bases, V lost 4 bases, and 4 bases had no gene match. CDR1 is SGHNT and CDR2 is YYREEE in the germline V gene (reference sequence). The CDR3 DNA is TGTGCCAGCAGCCCCGGGACTAGCGGGGTCAATGAGCAGTTCTTC. Protein product: CASSPGTSGVNEQFF.

This clone was recorded only once. J is TRBJ2-1 and V is TRBV4-2; 11 nucleotides align to TRBD2. This CDR3 is 20 amino acids long. Germline CDR1 is LGHNA and CDR2 is YNFKEQ. V shed 1 base and J 6 bases; nucleotides not matched to a gene: 17. Written as DNA, the CDR3 is TGTGCCAGCAGCCAAGGGCCCCGTAGCGGGGGGGCGAGATGGGGCAATGAGCAGTTCTTC. Translating it yields CASSQGPRSGGARWGNEQFF.

The V call is TRBV5-5, the J call TRBJ1-1; the D is unclear. Germline-derived CDR1 and CDR2 are SGHKS and YYEKEE (reference sequence). Trimming took off 2 bases at V and 1 base at J, with 9 bases between the two ends. The CDR3 sequence is 14 residues long. This chain's CDR3 is CASSFPRQNTEAFF. The DNA for the CDR3 is TGTGCCAGCAGCTTTCCCAGACAGAACACTGAAGCTTTCTTT. The variable domain in full, completed from reference TRBV5-5 and TRBJ1-1, reads DAGVTQSPTHLIKTRGQQVTLRCSPISGHKSVSWYQQVLGQGPQFIFQYYEKEERGRGNFPDRFSARQFPNYSSELNVNALLLGDSALYLCASSFPRQNTEAFFGQGTRLTVV.

The CDR3 sequence: CASNPTSGGANTQYF. The CDR3 nucleotides read TGTGCCAGCAACCCGACTAGCGGGGGGGCAAATACGCAGTATTTT. V is TRBV6-6 and J is TRBJ2-3, with 14 nucleotides matching TRBD2. The CDR3 runs 15 residues. V shed 7 bases, J shed 7 bases, and the junction held 7 bases outside the gene matches. Germline CDR1 is MNHNY and CDR2 is SVGAGI (reference sequence).

The chain couples TRBV29-1 to TRBJ2-7, with TRBD2 as a possible D gene (7 bases). CDR1 and CDR2 from the germline V gene are SQVTM and ANQGSEA. This CDR3 region has 14 residues. The V gene lost 4 bases and the J gene lost 0 bases, with 13 bases spanning the gap. This CDR3 reads CSVGGGGSSYEQYF. The CDR3 bases are TGCAGCGTTGGAGGGGGGGGCAGCTCCTACGAGCAGTACTTC.

The chain recombines TRBV15 with TRBJ1-5, with D possibly matching TRBD1 (5 bases). V dropped 3 bases and J dropped 2 bases, with 14 bases sitting between them. The germline gives CDR1 LNHNV, CDR2 YYDKDF (reference sequence). The CDR3 runs 16 residues. This CDR3 reads CATSSRRVWGNQPQHF. CDR3 sequence (DNA): TGTGCCACCAGCAGCCGCAGGGTGTGGGGCAATCAGCCCCAGCATTTT.

This clone was observed a single time. The rearrangement links TRBV13 to TRBJ1-2; D is perhaps TRBD1 (6 bases). V was shortened by 1 base and J by 6 bases, with 18 bases between the two germline ends. This CDR3 spans 16 amino acids. The V gene's germline CDR1 is PRHDT and CDR2 FYEKMQ (reference sequence). The CDR3 region has the DNA TGTGCCAGCAGCTTAGCTTTGACAGGCCCCGCGGATGGCTACACCTTC. Residues: CASSLALTGPADGYTF.

This sequence joins TRBV19 and TRBJ2-4; 7 bases are shared with TRBD1. This CDR3 has 11 amino acids. In germline, CDR1 is LNHDA, CDR2 SQIVND (reference sequence). V gave up 10 bases and J gave up 8 bases; unmatched junction bases: 5. The CDR3 DNA sequence: TGTGCCACAAAGCAGGGGGACATTCAGTACTTC. Translating it yields CATKQGDIQYF. The entire variable domain, with the rest obtained from reference TRBV19 and TRBJ2-4, is as follows: DGGITQSPKYLFRKEGQNVTLSCEQNLNHDAMYWYRQDPGQGLRLIYYSQIVNDFQKGDIAEGYSVSREKKESFPLTVTSAQKNPTAFYLCATKQGDIQYFGAGTRLSVL.

The chain combines TRBV15 with TRBJ2-7, with TRBD2 matching over 13 bases. The germline gives CDR1 LNHNV, CDR2 YYDKDF (reference sequence). This CDR3 spans 15 amino acids. The junction had 8 bases not matched to a gene; V was cut back by 5 bases and J by 7 bases. As DNA, the CDR3 is TGTGCCACCAGCGAAGGACTAGCGGGAGTAGGAGAGCAGTACTTC. It translates to CATSEGLAGVGEQYF.

V and J are TRBV5-1 and TRBJ2-7; possible D gene TRBD2, 6 bases. Trimming left V 10 bases short and J 2 bases short, with 16 bases between. This CDR3 region has 13 residues. CDR1 and CDR2 (germline): SGHRS, YFSETQ. The CDR3 DNA reads as TGCGCCTCTCGGCCGGGGGAAGCCTACGAGCAGTACTTC. Protein product: CASRPGEAYEQYF.

The V gene is TRBV7-9, the J gene TRBJ1-4; 11 nucleotides line up with TRBD1. CDR3 length: 14 residues. The J segment lost 7 bases and the V segment lost 3 bases, leaving 1 base of the junction unmatched. Germline V gene data show CDR1 as SEHNR and CDR2 as FQNEAQ (reference sequence). The CDR3 DNA sequence: TGTGCCAGCAGCTTGGGGACAGGGGGTGAAAAACTGTTTTTT. Translation gives CASSLGTGGEKLFF.

The chain has TRBV5-4 and TRBJ2-7, with 8 positions matching TRBD2. The junction had 8 bases not matched to a gene; V was cut back by 4 bases and J by 2 bases. Germline-derived CDR1 and CDR2 are SGHNT and YYREEE (reference sequence). The CDR3 covers 15 residues. The CDR3 spells CASSLRSGNTYEQYF. The CDR3 DNA reads as TGTGCCAGCAGCCTCCGTAGCGGGAACACCTACGAGCAGTACTTC.

The rearrangement links TRBV5-6 to TRBJ1-4, with TRBD1 matching 9 bases. CDR3 length equals 17 residues. The germline V gene encodes CDR1 SGHDT and CDR2 YYEEEE. Trimming took 2 bases from V and 3 from J; bases not matched to a gene: 8. In DNA form, the CDR3 reads TGTGCCAGCAGCTTTAGAGGGACAGGGATGGCTAATGAAAAACTGTTTTTT. Translating it yields CASSFRGTGMANEKLFF.

The rearrangement joins TRBV19 to TRBJ1-2; 7 bases line up with TRBD1. Germline CDR1 LNHDA, CDR2 SQIVND (reference sequence). The CDR3 is made up of 13 amino acids. V shed 5 bases and J 5 bases; nucleotides not matched to a gene: 5. Here the CDR3 reads CASSHTGAYGYTF. CDR3 sequence (DNA): TGTGCCAGTAGTCATACAGGGGCGTATGGCTACACCTTC.

The chain carries TRBV13 and TRBJ2-1, with 8 bases identical to TRBD2. The CDR3 covers 15 residues. With V trimmed by 1 base and J by 8 bases, 7 bases remained unmatched. The germline V gene has CDR1 PRHDT and CDR2 FYEKMQ (reference sequence). CDR3: CASSLDIAGGDEQFF. For the CDR3, the DNA is TGTGCCAGCAGCTTAGACATCGCGGGGGGCGATGAGCAGTTCTTC.